This T cell receptor beta chain was recorded in a study of vaccination effects on CD4 cells after COVID-19. Study information: Post-vaccine specimens arrived a median 72 days past the second dose. Whole-study results and caveats: Early post-infection timepoints were absent, and convalescent patients were few. From healthy vaccinees, only 1 of 255 vaccine-induced clones also reacted to common cold coronaviruses.

The repertoire was sequenced with immunoSEQ multiplex PCR; TCRdb's copy has only in-frame clones and lacks some. The table includes over 50,000 clones, roughly 72% detected once. Antigen-specific CD4+ T cells were first expanded with viral peptide pools by the ViraFEST assay and only then sequenced. With 9 to 11 days of culture completed, CD4+ T cells were isolated. All participants had two doses of either the BNT162b2 or mRNA-1273 vaccine. The culture medium for approximately 1.9 million PBMC per well included 9.5 to 10 IU/ml IL-2 and roughly 10 ug/ml peptides. Worth noting for this clone: Its target is unknown.

V lost 0 bases, J lost 6 bases, and 6 bases lay in between. In germline, CDR1 is LGHNA, CDR2 YSLEER. The CDR3 is made up of 13 amino acids. V is TRBV4-3 and J is TRBJ1-5; D unclear. The sample here was CD4+ T cells from PBMCs cultured with HCoV-229E spike peptides, taken after COVID-19 vaccination. This TCR derives from a human donor who received a COVID-19 vaccine. The CDR3 sequence: CASSQEVSQPQHF. The CDR3 region has the DNA TGCGCCAGCAGCCAAGAGGTTAGTCAGCCCCAGCATTTT.